The sample holds one count of the clone carrying this TCR beta chain. The antigen remains undetermined. Using its own MiXCR run on the RT-PCR reads, TCRdb lists one record per CDR3 protein. The sample holds hundreds of thousands of distinct CDR3 sequences; approximately 18% are singletons and the top ten take roughly 11%. The entry originates in a study of response to subunit inactivated influenza vaccine. Notes on the study in general: There was a suggestion from the authors that each seasonal influenza vaccination recruits few new T cells.

V lost 3 bases to trimming and J lost 4 bases, with 21 bases between them. The CDR3 spans 17 residues. Germline-derived CDR1 and CDR2 are SEHNR and FQNEAQ (reference sequence). This chain connects TRBV7-9 to TRBJ1-1; D gene unclear. The clonotype originates from a man aged 45-60 years who received an inactivated influenza vaccine. Sequenced here: PBMCs from blood, sampled less than 6 days after vaccination. The CDR3: CASSLESGALLGTEAFF. The CDR3 DNA sequence: TGTGCCAGCAGCTTGGAAAGCGGCGCCCTTCTAGGCACTGAAGCTTTCTTT.